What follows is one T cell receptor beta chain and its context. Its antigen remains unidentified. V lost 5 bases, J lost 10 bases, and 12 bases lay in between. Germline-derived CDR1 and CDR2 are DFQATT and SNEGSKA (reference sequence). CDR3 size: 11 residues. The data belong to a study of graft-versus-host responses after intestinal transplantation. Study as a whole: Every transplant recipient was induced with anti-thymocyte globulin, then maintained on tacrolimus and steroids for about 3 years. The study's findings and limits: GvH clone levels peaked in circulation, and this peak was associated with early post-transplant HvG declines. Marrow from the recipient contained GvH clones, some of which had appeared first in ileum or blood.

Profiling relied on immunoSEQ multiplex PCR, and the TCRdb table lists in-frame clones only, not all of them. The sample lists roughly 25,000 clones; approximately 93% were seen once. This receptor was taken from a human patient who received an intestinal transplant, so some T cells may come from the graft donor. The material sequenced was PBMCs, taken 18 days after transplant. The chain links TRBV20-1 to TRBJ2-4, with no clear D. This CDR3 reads CSAGEQTIQYF. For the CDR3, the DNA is TGCAGTGCTGGGGAACAGACAATTCAGTACTTC.